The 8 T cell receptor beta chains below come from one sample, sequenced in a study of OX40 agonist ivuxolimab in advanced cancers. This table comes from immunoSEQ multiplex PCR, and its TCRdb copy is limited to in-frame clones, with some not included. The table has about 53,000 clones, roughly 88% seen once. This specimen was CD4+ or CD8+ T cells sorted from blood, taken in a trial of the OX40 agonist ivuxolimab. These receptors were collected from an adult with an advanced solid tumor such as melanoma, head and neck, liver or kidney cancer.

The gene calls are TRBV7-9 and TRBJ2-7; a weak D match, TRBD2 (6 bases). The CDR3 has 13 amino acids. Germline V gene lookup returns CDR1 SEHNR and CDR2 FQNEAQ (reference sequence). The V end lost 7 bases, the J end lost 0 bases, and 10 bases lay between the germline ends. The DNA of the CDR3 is TGTGCCAGCACCGGGGGAAGCTCCTACGAGCAGTACTTC. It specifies CASTGGSSYEQYF.

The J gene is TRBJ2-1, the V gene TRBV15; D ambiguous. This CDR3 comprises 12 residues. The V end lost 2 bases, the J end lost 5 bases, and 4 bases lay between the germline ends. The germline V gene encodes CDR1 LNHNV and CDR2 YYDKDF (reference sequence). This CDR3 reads CATSRRHNEQFF. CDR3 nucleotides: TGTGCCACCAGCAGACGCCACAATGAGCAGTTCTTC.

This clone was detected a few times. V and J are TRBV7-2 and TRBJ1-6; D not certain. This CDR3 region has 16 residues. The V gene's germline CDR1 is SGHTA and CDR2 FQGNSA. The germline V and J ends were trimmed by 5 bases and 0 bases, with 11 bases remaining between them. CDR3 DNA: TGTGCCAGCAGCCTAGGAGCGAGCTCCTATAATTCACCCCTCCACTTT. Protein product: CASSLGASSYNSPLHF.

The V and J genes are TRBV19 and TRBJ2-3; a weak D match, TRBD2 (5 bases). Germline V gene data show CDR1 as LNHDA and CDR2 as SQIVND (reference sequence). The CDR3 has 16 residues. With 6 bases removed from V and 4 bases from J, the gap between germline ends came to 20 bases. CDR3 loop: CASSPPGLSNSDTQYF. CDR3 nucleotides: TGTGCCAGTAGCCCCCCCGGACTTTCCAATTCAGATACGCAGTATTTT.

Here the CDR3 reads CASSQRTGGYEQYV. In DNA, the CDR3 is TGCGCCAGCAGCCAAAGGACAGGGGGCTACGAGCAGTACGTC. This chain joins TRBV4-1 and TRBJ2-7, with TRBD1 matching over 10 bases. This CDR3 is 14 amino acids long. The trim removed 2 bases at V and 3 bases at J, leaving 1 base unmatched. Germline V CDR1 and CDR2: MGHRA, YSYEKL.

The CDR3 region has the DNA TGTGCCAGCAGCTTGGGGGGCATGAACACTGAAGCTTTCTTT. Translated, it gives CASSLGGMNTEAFF. The chain links TRBV7-6 to TRBJ1-1, with D perhaps matching TRBD1 (6 bases). The CDR3 spans 14 residues. Trimming removed 3 bases from V and 0 bases from J, with 8 bases in between. Per germline, CDR1 SGHVS and CDR2 FNYEAQ.

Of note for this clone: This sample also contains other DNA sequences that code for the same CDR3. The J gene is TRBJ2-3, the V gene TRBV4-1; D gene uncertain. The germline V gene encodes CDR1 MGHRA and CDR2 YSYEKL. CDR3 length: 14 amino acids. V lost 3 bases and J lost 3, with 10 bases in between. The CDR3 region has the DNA TGCGCCAGCAGCCAGGAAATTTCGACAGATACGCAGTATTTT. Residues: CASSQEISTDTQYF.

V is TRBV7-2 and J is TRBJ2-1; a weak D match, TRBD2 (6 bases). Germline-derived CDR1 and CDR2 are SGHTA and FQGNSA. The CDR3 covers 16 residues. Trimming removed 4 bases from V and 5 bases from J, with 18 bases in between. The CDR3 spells CASSSGRLEEDNEQFF. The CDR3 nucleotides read TGTGCCAGCAGCTCGGGACGACTAGAAGAGGACAATGAGCAGTTCTTC.